This T cell receptor beta chain was sequenced during a study of cytomegalovirus exposure and HLA in healthy donors. Trimming cost V 3 bases and J 6 bases, with 11 bases left between them. Germline V gives CDR1 LNHDA, CDR2 SQIVND (reference sequence). The CDR3 runs 14 residues. The PCR employed 60 Vbeta primers together with 13 Jbeta primers. This table comes from immunoSEQ multiplex PCR, and its TCRdb copy is limited to in-frame clones, with some not included. The table has 130,000 to 150,000 clones, 65% to 85% seen once. The chain uses TRBV19 and TRBJ2-2, with TRBD2 as a possible D gene (5 bases). The clonotype originates from a male donor in good health and CMV-seronegative. Sample: PBMCs. The CDR3, as DNA: TGTGCCAGTAGTATCACTAGTCAGTCCGGGGAGCTGTTTTTT. Its protein product is CASSITSQSGELFF.